The clone carrying this T cell receptor beta chain turned up a few times. The antigen is unknown. Trimming cost V 0 bases and J 6 bases, with 7 bases left between them. The germline gives CDR1 SGHRS, CDR2 YFSETQ. This CDR3 contains 12 residues. 5'RACE template switching generated TCR cDNA, adding a universal primer site and UMIs. TCRdb itself ran the 5' RACE reads through MiXCR, one entry per CDR3 protein. The profile covers about 340,000 distinct CDR3 sequences, with approximately 13% appearing a single time and roughly 3% taken by the ten largest. This record belongs to a study of T cells after yellow fever vaccination. Study results and limitations: Repertoires sorted by FACS could include abundant clonotypes that are contaminants from the bulk population. A weaker but faster secondary response was observed, peaking on day 5 versus 15. A large majority of primary-vaccination clones showed up again after the booster (just under 97% CD4, about 90% CD8).

V usage is TRBV5-1 and J usage is TRBJ2-7, with unresolved D. The material was CD4+ T cells sorted from PBMCs, obtained 15 days after the yellow fever booster vaccination. The origin of this receptor is a young man who received the YFV17D yellow fever vaccine. CDR3 DNA: TGCGCCAGCAGCTTGGGACACACCGAGCAGTACGTC. Translated: CASSLGHTEQYV.